One and the same sample provided the 8 T cell receptor beta chains below, sequenced in a study of radiation and T cells in renal cell carcinoma. The assay was immunoSEQ multiplex PCR, and TCRdb's table has in-frame clones only and misses some. The sample holds about 120,000 clones; 81% are singletons and the top ten take about 5.3%. The time point is: blood 2 weeks post-SBRT. The treatment here: 15 Gy SBRT to primary tumor, nephrectomy 4 weeks later. Sequenced here: blood, sampled from a patient whose treatment included radiotherapy and nephrectomy. These receptor sequences come from a man aged 45 to 65 with renal cell carcinoma.

The rearrangement uses TRBV6-1 and TRBJ2-1; D remains unclear. The V gene's germline CDR1 is MNHNS and CDR2 SASEGT. The CDR3 extends over 13 amino acids. Trimming took off 6 bases at V and 10 bases at J, with 16 bases between the two ends. This CDR3 reads CASRETPSREQFF. The CDR3 nucleotides read TGTGCCAGCAGAGAAACCCCCTCGCGAGAGCAGTTCTTC.

J is TRBJ2-3 and V is TRBV15, with 8 bases lining up with TRBD1. The CDR3 is 15 residues long. V lost 4 bases and J lost 2; bases outside the gene matches: 5. Germline loops: CDR1 LNHNV, CDR2 YYDKDF (reference sequence). The CDR3 spells CATSIRGRFTDTQYF. CDR3 sequence (DNA): TGTGCCACCAGCATCAGGGGGCGGTTCACAGATACGCAGTATTTT. Full variable domain (rest looked up from reference TRBV15 and TRBJ2-3): DAMVIQNPRYQVTQFGKPVTLSCSQTLNHNVMYWYQQKSSQAPKLLFHYYDKDFNNEADTPDNFQSRRPNTSFCFLDIRSPGLGDTAMYLCATSIRGRFTDTQYFGPGTRLTVL.

V usage is TRBV5-4 and J usage is TRBJ2-7; TRBD1 might be the D (5 bases). The CDR3 covers 14 residues. The V gene lost 1 base and the J gene lost 6 bases, with 14 bases spanning the gap. Germline lookup yields CDR1 SGHNT and CDR2 YYREEE (reference sequence). This CDR3 is CASSLNAGPSEQYF. CDR3 DNA: TGTGCCAGCAGCTTGAATGCAGGGCCTTCCGAGCAGTACTTC.

This rearrangement joins TRBV9 to TRBJ2-2; D may be TRBD2 (6 bases). Germline-derived CDR1 and CDR2 are SGDLS and YYNGEE. This CDR3 region has 15 residues. Trimming removed 6 bases from V and 1 base from J, with 13 bases in between. The chain's CDR3 is CASTRRGENTGELFF. CDR3 in DNA: TGTGCCAGCACTCGGCGGGGTGAGAACACCGGGGAGCTGTTTTTT.

This chain joins TRBV11-3 and TRBJ2-2; D might be TRBD2 (7 bases). Trimming cost V 3 bases and J 3 bases, with 17 bases left between them. The CDR3 runs 17 residues. The germline gives CDR1 SGHNT, CDR2 YENEEA. The CDR3 bases are TGTGCCAGCAGCTTGGGCGTCGGGGGGCATTACACCGGGGAGCTGTTTTTT. Its protein product is CASSLGVGGHYTGELFF.

The gene calls are TRBV7-9 and TRBJ2-7; a possible D gene is TRBD1 (5 bases). Germline lookup yields CDR1 SEHNR and CDR2 FQNEAQ (reference sequence). The CDR3 is 15 amino acids. Trimming pared 4 bases from V and 2 bases from J, leaving 15 bases between. The CDR3 loop is CASSWWRTNTYEQYF. For the CDR3, the DNA is TGTGCCAGCAGCTGGTGGCGGACAAATACCTACGAGCAGTACTTC.

The CDR3 region is CASSVGLAEQETQYF. For the CDR3, the DNA is TGTGCCAGCAGCGTGGGACTAGCGGAACAAGAGACCCAGTACTTC. This rearrangement joins TRBV9 to TRBJ2-5; 11 bases are shared with TRBD2. Germline V CDR1 and CDR2: SGDLS, YYNGEE. Trimming at V came to 2 bases and at J to 2 bases, leaving 2 bases not matched to a gene. The CDR3 has 15 amino acids. The full variable domain, its missing parts supplied by reference TRBV9 and TRBJ2-5, is DSGVTQTPKHLITATGQRVTLRCSPRSGDLSVYWYQQSLDQGLQFLIQYYNGEERAKGNILERFSAQQFPDLHSELNLSSLELGDSALYFCASSVGLAEQETQYFGPGTRLLVL.

This chain uses TRBV5-8 with TRBJ2-1; TRBD1 might be the D (6 bases). Trimming pared 4 bases from V and 9 bases from J, leaving 17 bases between. Germline V gene data show CDR1 as SGHTS and CDR2 as YDEGEE. The CDR3 is 14 amino acids. The CDR3 reads CASSRYQGPGEQFF. In nucleotides, the CDR3 is TGTGCCAGCAGCCGCTATCAGGGGCCGGGTGAGCAGTTCTTC.